A selection of T cell receptor beta chains follows, all from one sample in a study of beta chain features in type 1 diabetes. Sequencing was performed with immunoSEQ multiplex PCR; in TCRdb, only in-frame clones are kept and a portion is missing. The sample has a few hundred thousand clones; approximately 15% are singletons. The material sequenced was naive CD4+ T cells from blood. The receptors here all came from a woman aged 18-30 years with type 1 diabetes. The CDR3 runs from the conserved cysteine through the conserved F or W. D genes are given only for firm matches. Size is omitted from some rows. Given values are once, few, many or a class for expanded clones.

d_call	v_call	j_call	clone_size	cdr3_aa	cdr3_nt
TRBD1	TRBV28	TRBJ1-5	few	CASSKPTGEHQPQHF	TGTGCCAGCAGTAAACCCACAGGGGAACATCAGCCCCAGCATTTT
TRBD1	TRBV28	TRBJ1-2	few	CASRYRDRIYGYTF	TGTGCCAGCAGATACCGGGACAGGATTTATGGCTACACCTTC
-	TRBV2	TRBJ2-6	few	CASSAATGANVLTF	TGTGCCAGCAGTGCCGCGACAGGGGCCAACGTCCTGACTTTC
TRBD2	TRBV6-5	TRBJ2-5	-	CASSPGLAGVETQYF	TGTGCCAGCAGTCCGGGACTAGCGGGAGTAGAGACCCAGTACTTC
TRBD1	TRBV5-1	TRBJ2-5	-	CASSRGQGVNQETQYF	TGCGCCAGCAGCAGGGGACAGGGGGTGAACCAAGAGACCCAGTACTTC
TRBD1	TRBV29-1	TRBJ2-5	-	CSAGQEIETQYF	TGCAGCGCGGGACAGGAGATAGAGACCCAGTACTTC
TRBD2	TRBV5-1	TRBJ2-3	-	CASSRTSGFTDTQYF	TGCGCCAGCAGCCGTACTAGCGGATTCACAGATACGCAGTATTTT
-	TRBV7-2	TRBJ2-5	-	CASSYAMTGTLNF	TGTGCCAGCAGCTATGCAATGACCGGGACTCTAAACTTC
TRBD1	TRBV28	TRBJ1-1	-	CASSGDRLPFHF	TGTGCCAGCAGTGGGGACAGGCTCCCCTTTCACTTT
-	TRBV30	TRBJ1-5	-	CAWSVSRGGSNQPQHF	TGTGCCTGGAGTGTCTCCCGGGGTGGGAGCAATCAGCCCCAGCATTTT
TRBD1	TRBV30	TRBJ1-1	few	CAWAPWTGNTEAFF	TGTGCCTGGGCACCTTGGACAGGGAACACTGAAGCTTTCTTT
-	TRBV7-3	TRBJ2-5	-	CASSLTRQETQYF	TGTGCCAGCAGCTTGACTCGCCAAGAGACCCAGTACTTC
-	TRBV28	TRBJ1-2	-	CASSSPTVANYGYTF	TGTGCCAGCAGTTCCCCGACAGTAGCTAACTATGGCTACACCTTC
-	TRBV7-8	TRBJ2-7	-	CASSSERTAGSSYEQYF	TGTGCCAGCAGCTCCGAGAGGACAGCGGGGAGCTCCTACGAGCAGTACTTC
-	TRBV6-5	TRBJ2-2	few	CASRRGGAQAGELFF	TGTGCCAGCAGGAGAGGGGGGGCGCAGGCCGGGGAGCTGTTTTTT
-	TRBV29-1	TRBJ1-3	-	CSVGHLSGNTIYF	TGCAGCGTGGGACACCTCTCTGGAAACACCATATATTTT
TRBD1	TRBV28	TRBJ1-2	-	CASSAQGARWDYGYTF	TGTGCCAGCAGCGCCCAGGGGGCACGGTGGGACTATGGCTACACCTTC
TRBD2	TRBV2	TRBJ2-1	-	CASSISGTPYNEQFF	TGTGCCAGCAGTATTAGCGGGACCCCCTACAATGAGCAGTTCTTC
TRBD2	TRBV7-2	TRBJ2-7	few	CASSIRAGGSGEQYF	TGTGCCAGCAGCATTAGAGCGGGAGGGTCAGGGGAGCAGTACTTC
TRBD2	TRBV7-9	TRBJ2-1	few	CASSFSGLAGVVVVNEQFF	TGTGCCAGCAGCTTCTCGGGACTAGCGGGAGTGGTAGTTGTAAATGAGCAGTTCTTC
TRBD2	TRBV29-1	TRBJ2-1	few	CSVEGGLAGVRSYNEQFF	TGCAGCGTTGAAGGGGGACTAGCGGGAGTCCGATCCTACAATGAGCAGTTCTTC
-	TRBV30	TRBJ2-3	-	CAWKGVFSTDTQYF	TGTGCCTGGAAGGGGGTTTTCTCCACAGATACGCAGTATTTT
TRBD1	TRBV4-3	TRBJ1-2	-	CASSQGTGEYYGYTF	TGCGCCAGCAGCCAAGGGACAGGGGAGTACTATGGCTACACCTTC
TRBD1	TRBV4-1	TRBJ1-4	-	CASSPPGQGNYEKLFF	TGCGCCAGCAGCCCCCCGGGACAGGGCAACTATGAAAAACTGTTTTTT
-	TRBV9	TRBJ1-2	few	CASSVGGVGSYGYTF	TGTGCCAGCAGCGTGGGGGGAGTTGGGAGCTATGGCTACACCTTC
TRBD2	TRBV30	TRBJ2-2	-	CASSGTSGFLAGELFF	TGTGCCTCCTCCGGGACTAGCGGGTTTCTGGCCGGGGAGCTGTTTTTT
TRBD2	TRBV7-2	TRBJ2-2	few	CASSLVAGGGTGELFF	TGTGCCAGCAGCTTAGTAGCGGGAGGGGGAACCGGGGAGCTGTTTTTT
-	TRBV18	TRBJ2-5	few	CASSPGQTQETQYF	TGTGCCAGCTCACCAGGACAAACCCAAGAGACCCAGTACTTC
-	TRBV29-1	TRBJ2-5	few	CSVNGQKQETQYF	TGCAGCGTCAACGGACAGAAACAAGAGACCCAGTACTTC
TRBD1	TRBV28	TRBJ2-6	few	CATYGDRAYSGANVLTF	TGTGCCACATATGGGGACAGGGCTTACTCTGGGGCCAACGTCCTGACTTTC
TRBD2	TRBV9	TRBJ2-7	-	CASSRTSGSEQYF	TGTGCCAGCAGCCGGACTAGCGGGAGCGAGCAGTACTTC
-	TRBV14	TRBJ2-4	few	CASSQLGGPGIQYF	TGTGCCAGCAGCCAACTCGGAGGGCCGGGCATTCAGTACTTC
-	TRBV9	TRBJ2-7	few	CASSVTGFSYEQYF	TGTGCCAGCAGCGTAACAGGCTTCTCCTACGAGCAGTACTTC
-	TRBV30	TRBJ1-6	-	CAWSANSPLHF	TGTGCCTGGAGTGCAAATTCACCCCTCCACTTT
TRBD2	TRBV11-2	TRBJ2-5	-	CASSLAAGVGETQYF	TGTGCCAGCAGCTTAGCAGCGGGAGTGGGGGAGACCCAGTACTTC
-	TRBV18	TRBJ2-3	few	CASSPPPASSTDTQYF	TGTGCCAGCTCACCACCACCAGCGTCTAGCACAGATACGCAGTATTTT
-	TRBV5-4	TRBJ2-3	few	CASSLAAGTQYF	TGTGCCAGCAGCTTGGCCGCAGGGACGCAGTATTTT
-	TRBV5-4	TRBJ2-2	-	CASSYGQIPNTGELFF	TGTGCCAGCAGCTACGGACAGATCCCAAACACCGGGGAGCTGTTTTTT
-	TRBV25-1	TRBJ2-3	few	CASSEWRDSNTNTQYF	TGTGCCAGCAGTGAATGGAGGGACTCAAACACCAATACGCAGTATTTT